A selection of T cell receptor beta chains follows, all from one sample in a study of post-analysis software for immune sequencing data. Via MiXCR, TCRdb re-called the PCR reads, giving one row per CDR3 protein. The sample shows about 460,000 distinct CDR3 sequences, less than 45% of them seen only once. Sequencing was done on a sample of blood. These receptors were obtained from a girl between 5 and 17 years old with multiple sclerosis. Both conserved end residues are part of each CDR3. The order of the fields is clone size, V gene, D gene, J gene, CDR3 DNA, CDR3 protein. A D gene is named only where the DNA matches it firmly. For some rows the clone size is stated as once, few or many, or as a class when expanded; others skip it.

NA	TRBV3-1	TRBD2	TRBJ2-5	TGTGCCAGCAGCCAGTCTAGGACTAGTAATGAGCAGTACTTC	CASSQSRTSNEQYF
NA	TRBV7-9	NA	TRBJ2-3	TGTGCCAGCAGCTTAGCGCAGAAGCCAGATACGCAGTATTTT	CASSLAQKPDTQYF
few	TRBV6-5	TRBD1	TRBJ2-7	TGTGCCAGCAGTCCTGACAGGGGATTGTCGGGGTACGAGCAGTACTTC	CASSPDRGLSGYEQYF
NA	TRBV20-1	TRBD2	TRBJ2-1	TGCAGCCCGGGGGGTCCCGGGGTAAGCTACAATGAGCAGTTCTTC	CSPGGPGVSYNEQFF
NA	TRBV4-1	NA	TRBJ1-6	TGCGCCAGCAGCCAGACGGAGGGTAATTCACCCCTCCACTTT	CASSQTEGNSPLHF
NA	TRBV29-1	NA	TRBJ2-7	TGCAGCGTGCACAAGAGCTCCTACGAGCAGTACTTC	CSVHKSSYEQYF
NA	TRBV4-1	TRBD2	TRBJ2-5	TGCGCCAGTACAGAAACGGGACTAGCGGGGCGAGAGACCCAGTACTTC	CASTETGLAGRETQYF
NA	TRBV7-8	NA	TRBJ2-7	TGTGCCAGCAGCTTAGGGTATTTTTCCTACGAGCAGTACTTC	CASSLGYFSYEQYF
NA	TRBV12-3/TRBV12-4	NA	TRBJ1-1	TGTGCCAGCGGACCACAGGGGAACACTGAAGCTTTCTTT	CASGPQGNTEAFF
NA	TRBV20-1	NA	TRBJ1-2	TGCAGTGCTAGAGCCCTTACCGGGGGCGACTATGGCTACACCTTC	CSARALTGGDYGYTF
few	TRBV28	NA	TRBJ1-1	TGTACCAGCAGCACGGGACTCTCGAACACTGAAGCTTTCTTT	CTSSTGLSNTEAFF
NA	TRBV19	NA	TRBJ2-7	TGTGCCACCAAGAACACCTACGAGCAGTACTTC	CATKNTYEQYF
NA	TRBV11-2	TRBD2	TRBJ2-7	TGTGCCAGCAGCTTAGTCCCACTAGCGGGGGGATACGAGCAGTACTTC	CASSLVPLAGGYEQYF
once	TRBV20-1	NA	TRBJ2-3	TGCAGTGCTAGAGATAGCGCGACAGATACGCAGTATTTT	CSARDSATDTQYF
NA	TRBV28	NA	TRBJ2-7	TGTACCAGCAGTTCGCGCCCACTGGGGAACTACGAGCAGTACTTC	CTSSSRPLGNYEQYF
NA	TRBV25-1	NA	TRBJ2-3	TGTGCCAGCAGTGAACAGGGGGCGGGAGGGTTGAATATGCAGTATTTT	CASSEQGAGGLNMQYF
NA	TRBV18	TRBD1	TRBJ1-5	TGTGCCTCCGCCTCCGGGACAGAATACAATCAGCCCCAGCATTTT	CASASGTEYNQPQHF
NA	TRBV7-3	TRBD2	TRBJ2-1	TGTGCCAGCAGCTCGTCCCTAGCGGCCTCCTACAATGAGCAGTTCTTC	CASSSSLAASYNEQFF
NA	TRBV4-1	TRBD1	TRBJ1-6	TGCGCCAGCAGCCAAGAAGGGCAGGGGGATTCACCCCTCCACTTT	CASSQEGQGDSPLHF
few	TRBV4-2	NA	TRBJ2-7	TGTGCCAGCAGCCAACCACAGGGTTACGAGCAGTACTTC	CASSQPQGYEQYF
NA	TRBV20-1	NA	TRBJ2-4	TGCAGTGCCCCCCTCGGACTAAAGCAGTACTTC	CSAPLGLKQYF
NA	TRBV20-1	NA	TRBJ2-7	TGCAGTGCTAGAGATATGGGTGGTTACGAGCAGTACTTC	CSARDMGGYEQYF
NA	TRBV29-1	NA	TRBJ1-5	TGCAGCGTAGGGGACGGCGACAATCAGCCCCAGCATTTT	CSVGDGDNQPQHF
NA	TRBV29-1	TRBD2	TRBJ2-1	TGCAGCGTGGAGGGACTAGCGGGAGATTTGAATGAGCAGTTCTTC	CSVEGLAGDLNEQFF
NA	TRBV29-1	NA	TRBJ1-2	TGCAGCGTCGACCCGGGCCAGGAGGATGGCTACACCTTC	CSVDPGQEDGYTF
few	TRBV20-1	TRBD2	TRBJ2-1	TGCAGTGCTAGTGGCATGCTAGCGGGAGGGCCGGATGAGCAGTTCTTC	CSASGMLAGGPDEQFF
NA	TRBV6-6	NA	TRBJ2-7	TGTGCCAGCAGTCCGCGCCGGGATACACTGTACGAGCAGTACTTC	CASSPRRDTLYEQYF
NA	TRBV7-9	TRBD2	TRBJ2-3	TGTGCCAGCAGCCGACTAGCGGGAGGAGCAGATACGCAGTATTTT	CASSRLAGGADTQYF